This is a list of T cell receptor beta chains from one sample in a study of T cell repertoires in cytomegalovirus infection. Each CDR3 protein is one row after TCRdb ran MiXCR on the reads. The table lists 45,000 to 55,000 distinct CDR3 sequences, 20% to 25% of them singletons. The antigens for these receptors are not known. This specimen was CD8+ T cells from cultured PBMCs, taken from culture after CMV antigen stimulation. These receptors all stem from a human donor in good health (CMV status not recorded). Some clones in this sample may be carry-over from other donors' samples. CDR3s include the opening cysteine and the closing phenylalanine or tryptophan. The D gene is left open where the match is weak. Clone sizes are given selectively: once, few, many, or a class where the clone is expanded.

v_call,clone_size,j_call,d_call,cdr3_nt,cdr3_aa
TRBV7-2,few,TRBJ2-7,NA,TGTGCCAGCAGCTCACAATACGAGCTGTACTTC,CASSSQYELYF
TRBV28,few,TRBJ1-5,NA,TGTGCCAGCAGTGTTCAGGGTAACCAGCCCCAGCATTTT,CASSVQGNQPQHF
TRBV12-3/TRBV12-4,NA,TRBJ1-1,NA,TGTGCCAGCAGTCCGGACAGCGACACTGAAGCTTTCTTT,CASSPDSDTEAFF
TRBV6-5,few,TRBJ2-3,NA,TGTGCCAGCACCCAAGGAGTGGGAAATACGCAGTATTTT,CASTQGVGNTQYF
TRBV2,NA,TRBJ2-1,NA,TGTGCCACCCGAGGGCCCTACAATGAGCAGTTCTTC,CATRGPYNEQFF
TRBV6-5,many,TRBJ2-1,NA,TGTGCCAGCAGTTATTTACAGAGCCCGAATGAGCAGTTCTTC,CASSYLQSPNEQFF
TRBV7-3,NA,TRBJ2-1,TRBD2,TGTGCCAGCAGCTTAAGCGGGGGAAAAGCGAATGAGCAGTTCTTC,CASSLSGGKANEQFF
TRBV7-2,NA,TRBJ2-7,NA,TGTGCCAGCAGCTTTAACACGTTCTACGAGCAGTACTTC,CASSFNTFYEQYF
TRBV12-3/TRBV12-4,few,TRBJ2-3,NA,TGTGCCAGCAGTTTAGCTCTGACTGGAGATACGCAGTATTTT,CASSLALTGDTQYF
TRBV7-2,many,TRBJ2-7,TRBD2,TGTGCCAGCAGCTTAGGACTAGCGGGAGGGCCAGGCGAGCAGTACTTC,CASSLGLAGGPGEQYF
TRBV7-3,many,TRBJ2-1,NA,TGTGCCAGCACCCAGGCAGGGGCGGATGAGCAGTTCTTC,CASTQAGADEQFF
TRBV11-3,few,TRBJ2-5,NA,TGTGCCAGCAGCCCAGAGGGAGACCAAGAGACCCAGTACTTC,CASSPEGDQETQYF
TRBV7-9,NA,TRBJ2-1,TRBD1,TGTGCCAGCAGCTTTCAGGGGGCGGTTGAGCAGTTCTTC,CASSFQGAVEQFF
TRBV4-1,many,TRBJ2-7,NA,TGCGCCAGCAGCCAAGAAGCCGGAGTCCCCGCCAACGAGCAGTACTTC,CASSQEAGVPANEQYF